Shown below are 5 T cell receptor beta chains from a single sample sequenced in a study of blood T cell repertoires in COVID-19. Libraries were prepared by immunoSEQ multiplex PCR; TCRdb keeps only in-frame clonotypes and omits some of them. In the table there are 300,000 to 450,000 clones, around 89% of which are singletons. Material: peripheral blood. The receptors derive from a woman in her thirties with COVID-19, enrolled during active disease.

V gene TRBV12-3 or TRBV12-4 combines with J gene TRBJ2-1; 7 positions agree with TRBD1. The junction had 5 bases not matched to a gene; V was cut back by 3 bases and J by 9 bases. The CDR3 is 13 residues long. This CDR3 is CASSFPSGGEQFF. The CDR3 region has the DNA TGTGCCAGCAGTTTCCCTTCAGGGGGTGAGCAGTTCTTC.

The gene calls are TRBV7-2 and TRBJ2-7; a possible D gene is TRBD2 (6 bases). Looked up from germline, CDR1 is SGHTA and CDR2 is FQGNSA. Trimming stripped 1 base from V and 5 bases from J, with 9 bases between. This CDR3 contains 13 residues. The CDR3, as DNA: TGTGCCAGCAGCTTAGGGAGGGAGGACGAGCAGTACTTC. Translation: CASSLGREDEQYF.

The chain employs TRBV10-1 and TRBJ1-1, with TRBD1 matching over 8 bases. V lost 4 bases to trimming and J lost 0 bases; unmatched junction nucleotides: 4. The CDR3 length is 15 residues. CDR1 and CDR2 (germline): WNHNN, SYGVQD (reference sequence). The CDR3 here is CASSGTTGVNTEAFF. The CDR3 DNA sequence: TGCGCCAGCAGTGGTACGACAGGGGTGAACACTGAAGCTTTCTTT.

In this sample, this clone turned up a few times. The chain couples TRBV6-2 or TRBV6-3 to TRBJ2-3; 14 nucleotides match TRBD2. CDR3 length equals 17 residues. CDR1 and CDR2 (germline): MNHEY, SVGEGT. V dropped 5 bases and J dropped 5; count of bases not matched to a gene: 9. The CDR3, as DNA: TGTGCCAGCAGTAGACTAGCGGGAGGGCCTGGAGTAGATACGCAGTATTTT. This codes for CASSRLAGGPGVDTQYF.

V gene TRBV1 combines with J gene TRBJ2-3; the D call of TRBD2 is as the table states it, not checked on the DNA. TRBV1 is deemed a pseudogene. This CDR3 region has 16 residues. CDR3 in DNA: TGCACCAGCAGCCAAACCCGGACTAGCGGGAGGGATACGCAGTATTTT. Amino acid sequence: CTSSQTRTSGRDTQYF.